This TCR beta chain originates from a study of blood T cell repertoires in COVID-19. Overall study: Two negative PCRs, clearance, or symptom resolution characterized the recovered Cohort 3 donors.

This CDR3 is built from 14 residues. The V segment lost 4 bases and the J segment 7 bases; nucleotides outside the gene matches: 9. Germline V gene sequence: CDR1 SGHRS, CDR2 YFSETQ. Those enrolled, adults aged 18 to 89 years, came from fewer than 25 US areas. Cohorts were based on clinical histories the participants reported. In the authors' workflow: Reference gene primer amplification gave nucleated cell count estimates. This table comes from immunoSEQ multiplex PCR, and its TCRdb copy is limited to in-frame clones, with some not included. Clone size and V and J calls were adopted from that table, with D and trimming inferred from the DNA. This table holds about 150,000 clones, about 80% found once.

The chain employs TRBV5-1 and TRBJ1-2; the match to TRBD1 covers 8 bases. This sequence originates from a woman between 65 and 79 years old in a cohort exposed to, infected with or recovered from COVID-19 (not recorded which). What was sequenced was PBMCs or T cells enriched from blood (not recorded which). The CDR3: CASSKNDRGRGYTF. The DNA of the CDR3 is TGCGCCAGCAGCAAAAATGACAGGGGTCGTGGCTACACCTTC.